The sequence of this T cell receptor (beta chain) was determined in a study of T cell responses to AZD1222 COVID-19 vaccine. Libraries were prepared by immunoSEQ multiplex PCR; TCRdb keeps only in-frame clonotypes and omits some of them. The sample lists about 200,000 clones; over 85% were seen once. With 5 bases removed from V and 2 bases from J, the gap between germline ends came to 11 bases. Germline CDR1 is SGHAT and CDR2 is FQNNGV. This CDR3 is built from 14 residues. This clone was detected once. This TCR derives from an adult who received the AZD1222 COVID-19 vaccine. The input for sequencing was peripheral blood, taken 28 days after the second AZD1222 dose. The gene calls are TRBV11-2 and TRBJ2-3; D remains ambiguous. CDR3 loop: CASSPQPATDTQYF. The DNA of the CDR3 is TGTGCCAGCAGCCCCCAGCCAGCCACAGATACGCAGTATTTT. Supplemented by reference TRBV11-2 and TRBJ2-3, the full variable domain reads EAGVAQSPRYKIIEKRQSVAFWCNPISGHATLYWYQQILGQGPKLLIQFQNNGVVDDSQLPKDRFSAERLKGVDSTLKIQPAKLEDSAVYLCASSPQPATDTQYFGPGTRLTVL.